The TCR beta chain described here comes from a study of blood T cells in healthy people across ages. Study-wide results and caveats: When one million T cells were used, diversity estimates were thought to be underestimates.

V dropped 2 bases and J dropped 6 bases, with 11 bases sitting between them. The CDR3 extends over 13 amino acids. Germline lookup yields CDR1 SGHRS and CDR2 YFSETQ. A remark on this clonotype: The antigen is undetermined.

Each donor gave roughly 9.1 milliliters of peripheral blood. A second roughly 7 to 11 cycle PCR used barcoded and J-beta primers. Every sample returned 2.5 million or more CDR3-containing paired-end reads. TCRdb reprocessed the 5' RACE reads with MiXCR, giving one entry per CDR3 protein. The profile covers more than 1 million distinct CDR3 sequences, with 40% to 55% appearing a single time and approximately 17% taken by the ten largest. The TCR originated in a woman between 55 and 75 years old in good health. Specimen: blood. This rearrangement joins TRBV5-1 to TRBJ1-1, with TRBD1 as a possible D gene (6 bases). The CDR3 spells CASSFNPGAEAFF. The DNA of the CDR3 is TGCGCCAGCAGCTTCAATCCAGGGGCTGAAGCTTTCTTT. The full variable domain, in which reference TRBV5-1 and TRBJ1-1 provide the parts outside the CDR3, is KAGVTQTPRYLIKTRGQQVTLSCSPISGHRSVSWYQQTPGQGLQFLFEYFSETQRNKGNFPGRFSGRQFSNSRSEMNVSTLELGDSALYLCASSFNPGAEAFFGQGTRLTVV.